This TCR beta chain derives from a study of beta chain features in type 1 diabetes. General study points: TCRB CDR3s from Type 1 diabetes patients were moderately but significantly shorter in all four CD4+ subsets. VDJ junctions sequenced from type 1 diabetes patients showed fewer insertions and more deletions.

The CDR3 totals 14 residues. From germline, CDR1 is GTSNPN and CDR2 SVGIG (reference sequence). V lost 2 bases and J lost 4; bases outside the gene matches: 3. All of the isolated RNA was reverse transcribed, so expressed TCRB transcripts were sequenced. The protocol was immunoSEQ multiplex PCR, while the TCRdb copy is restricted to in-frame clones and leaves out a portion. The sample lists roughly 300,000 clones, around 9% seen once, with around 1% in the top ten. This clone was seen a handful of times. No antigen is known for it. Other DNA sequences within the sample encode an identical CDR3. The single heparinised draw taken from each donor contained 90 to 150 mL of blood on average.

Material: central memory CD4+ T cells from blood. This receptor was obtained from a man aged 25 to 40 with type 1 diabetes. This chain connects TRBV30 to TRBJ2-4; 9 positions agree with TRBD1. CDR3 in DNA: TGTGCCTGGAGTACGGGGACAGGGAAAAACATTCAGTACTTC. It codes for CAWSTGTGKNIQYF.